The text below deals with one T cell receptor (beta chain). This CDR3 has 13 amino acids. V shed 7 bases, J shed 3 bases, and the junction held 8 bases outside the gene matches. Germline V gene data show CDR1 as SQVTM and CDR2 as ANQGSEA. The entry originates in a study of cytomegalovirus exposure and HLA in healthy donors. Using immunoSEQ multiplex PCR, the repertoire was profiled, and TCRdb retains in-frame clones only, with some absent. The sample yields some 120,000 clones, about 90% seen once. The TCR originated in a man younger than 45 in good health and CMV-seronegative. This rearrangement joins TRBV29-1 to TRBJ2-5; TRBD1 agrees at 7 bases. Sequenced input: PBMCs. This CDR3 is CSAPQGSKETQYF. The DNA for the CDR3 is TGCAGCGCTCCACAGGGGTCGAAAGAGACCCAGTACTTC. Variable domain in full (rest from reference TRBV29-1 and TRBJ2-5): SAVISQKPSRDICQRGTSLTIQCQVDSQVTMMFWYRQQPGQSLTLIATANQGSEATYESGFVIDKFPISRPNLTFSTLTVSNMSPEDSSIYLCSAPQGSKETQYFGPGTRLLVL.